The 7 T cell receptor beta chains below all came from one sample that was sequenced in a study of metastatic and nonmetastatic thyroid tumors. Each patient went into thyroid surgery without having received any treatment. MiXCR was used by TCRdb to re-call the PCR reads. The table has around 31,000 clones, about 15% seen once. Sequencing was carried out using blood. The source of these receptors is a male donor with papillary thyroid cancer or a benign thyroid nodule (not recorded which). Some clones in this sample may be carry-over from other donors' samples.

This clone was picked up many times. The chain has TRBV20-1 and TRBJ1-1; no clear D. From germline, CDR1 is DFQATT and CDR2 SNEGSKA (reference sequence). With 6 bases removed from V and 1 base from J, the gap between germline ends came to 9 bases. The CDR3 consists of 12 residues. Here the CDR3 reads CSAQFGNTEAFF. The CDR3 region has the DNA TGCAGTGCCCAGTTTGGGAACACTGAAGCTTTCTTT.

This clone has ten or more counts. The rearrangement links TRBV6-1 to TRBJ2-3; 7 positions match TRBD1. V shed 7 bases and J 2 bases; nucleotides not matched to a gene: 9. CDR3 length: 15 residues. Germline V gene sequence: CDR1 MNHNS, CDR2 SASEGT. The CDR3 sequence is CASTPGGINTDTQYF. The CDR3 DNA follows: TGTGCCAGCACCCCAGGGGGAATAAACACAGATACGCAGTATTTT.

This clone was detected many times. This chain uses TRBV6-2 or TRBV6-3 with TRBJ2-1; unclear D gene. The CDR3 runs 14 residues. The V gene lost 2 bases and the J gene lost 7 bases, with 12 bases spanning the gap. Germline V gene sequence: CDR1 MNHEY, CDR2 SVGEGT. CDR3 sequence (DNA): TGTGCCAGCAGTTACCCGGGCCGGAAAAATGAGCAGTTCTTC. Encoded protein: CASSYPGRKNEQFF.

This clone is medium-sized in the sample. V usage is TRBV6-1 and J usage is TRBJ1-4, with 9 bases that match TRBD1. The V gene's germline CDR1 is MNHNS and CDR2 SASEGT. V lost 5 bases, J lost 8 bases, and 9 bases stayed unmatched. The CDR3 covers 15 residues. The CDR3 loop reads CASSNTGQGYEKLFF. CDR3 bases: TGTGCCAGCAGTAACACGGGACAGGGTTACGAAAAACTGTTTTTT.

At least ten counts were recorded for this clone. The V and J genes are TRBV28 and TRBJ1-6; unclear D gene. This CDR3 is built from 12 residues. The germline V gene encodes CDR1 MDHEN and CDR2 SYDVKM. V shed 4 bases and J shed 9 bases, with 7 bases lying between them. CDR3 sequence: CASSSRSSPLHF. The CDR3 DNA is TGTGCCAGCAGTTCGCGGTCTTCACCCCTCCACTTT.

This clone was seen at least ten times. V is TRBV10-3 and J is TRBJ2-1, with a possible D match to TRBD2 (5 bases). V was shortened by 4 bases and J by 0 bases, with 10 bases between the two germline ends. The CDR3 is 15 residues long. Germline V gene data show CDR1 as ENHRY and CDR2 as SYGVKD. The DNA for the CDR3 is TGTGCCATCAGTGTAGCGTTGAGCTCCTACAATGAGCAGTTCTTC. It codes for CAISVALSSYNEQFF.

This clone was seen at least ten times. This rearrangement joins TRBV6-1 to TRBJ2-1; the D gene is possibly TRBD1 (6 bases). Germline CDR1 and CDR2: MNHNS and SASEGT. The ends were cut back, 7 bases at V and 4 bases at J, with 17 bases in the middle. The CDR3 covers 15 residues. The CDR3 is CASTKWAGTYNEQFF. In nucleotides, the CDR3 is TGTGCCAGCACTAAATGGGCAGGGACATACAATGAGCAGTTCTTC.